This T cell receptor beta chain is drawn from a study of radiotherapy plus CTLA-4 blockade in lung cancer. Generated by immunoSEQ multiplex PCR, the TCRdb table keeps only in-frame clones and is missing some. The table includes some 30,000 clones, 65% to 80% detected once. V dropped 9 bases and J dropped 8 bases, with 19 bases sitting between them. The CDR3 contains 14 residues. Germline CDR1 ENHRY, CDR2 SYGVKD. This clone was observed a handful of times. The sequencing here drew on peripheral blood, taken from a patient treated with radiotherapy plus ipilimumab. The rearrangement joins TRBV10-3 to TRBJ1-4, with D uncertain. The clonotype was recovered from a human donor with non-small cell lung cancer who had stable disease on radiotherapy plus ipilimumab. CDR3 nucleotide sequence: TGTGCCATTGGAGACACGGGAAGTGGCGAAAAACTGTTTTTT. Amino acid sequence: CAIGDTGSGEKLFF.